The rows below give T cell receptor beta chains drawn from one sample of a study of CD8 T cells in Susac syndrome. One entry per CDR3 protein, called by TCRdb with MiXCR from the immunoSEQ multiplex PCR reads. The table shows approximately 160,000 distinct CDR3 sequences, with approximately 95% occurring only once. The sample was CD4+ T cells from PBMCs. These receptors all stem from a human donor with multiple sclerosis. Both conserved end residues are part of each CDR3. A D gene is named only where the DNA matches it firmly. Part of the rows lack a size; the others show once, few, many or a class for expanded clones.

size,J,D,V,DNA,CDR3
NA,TRBJ2-4,NA,TRBV12-3/TRBV12-4,TGTGCCAGCAGTTTGGGGGGATTAAACATTCAGTACTTC,CASSLGGLNIQYF
NA,TRBJ1-3,NA,TRBV5-6,TGTGCCAGCAGCTTACCCGGAGGCTCTGGAAACACCATATATTTT,CASSLPGGSGNTIYF
NA,TRBJ1-3,NA,TRBV3-1,TGTGCCAGCAGCCAAGGAGGCGAAGGAAACACCATATATTTT,CASSQGGEGNTIYF
few,TRBJ2-1,NA,TRBV18,TGTGCCAGCTCACCACCGGGAGGCAATGAGCAGTTCTTC,CASSPPGGNEQFF
NA,TRBJ2-1,NA,TRBV27,TGTGCCAGCAGTTTCTCTCTGGTCAACAATGAGCAGTTCTTC,CASSFSLVNNEQFF
NA,TRBJ1-2,TRBD1,TRBV30,TGTGCCTGGAGTGTTACAGGGGAGGCTGGCTACACCTTC,CAWSVTGEAGYTF
NA,TRBJ1-4,TRBD1,TRBV18,TGTGCCAGCTCACCACTCGGGGACAGGGGTGAAAAACTGTTTTTT,CASSPLGDRGEKLFF
NA,TRBJ2-3,NA,TRBV24-1,TGTGCCACCAGTGATTTTGTCGTAGACACAGATACGCAGTATTTT,CATSDFVVDTDTQYF
NA,TRBJ2-1,NA,TRBV30,TGTGCCTGGACCTCCCTTCATGAGCAGTTCTTC,CAWTSLHEQFF
once,TRBJ2-4,TRBD2,TRBV10-1,TGCGCCAGCAGTACCGGGACTAGCGGGTCCAAAAACATTCAGTACTTC,CASSTGTSGSKNIQYF
NA,TRBJ1-2,NA,TRBV19,TGTGCCAGTAGTCTAGGTCTCGGCTATGGCTACACCTTC,CASSLGLGYGYTF
NA,TRBJ2-3,TRBD2,TRBV7-9,TGTGCCAGCAGCACAACTCTAGCGGGGCCTTACACAGATACGCAGTATTTT,CASSTTLAGPYTDTQYF
NA,TRBJ2-3,TRBD2,TRBV9,TGTGCCAGCAGCGGCTACAACGGACTAGTAGATACGCAGTATTTT,CASSGYNGLVDTQYF
NA,TRBJ2-2,NA,TRBV2,TGTGCCAGCATCCCCGACAGGAACACCGGGGAGCTGTTTTTT,CASIPDRNTGELFF
NA,TRBJ2-1,NA,TRBV20-1,TGCAGTATACAACTAGAGGTTTACAATGAGCAGTTCTTC,CSIQLEVYNEQFF
NA,TRBJ2-5,NA,TRBV30,TGTGCCTGGAGTGTAGGGGGGTCCGGGGAGACCCAGTACTTC,CAWSVGGSGETQYF
NA,TRBJ1-2,TRBD1,TRBV20-1,TGCAGTGCTAGAATCGGACAGGGGGTTGGCTACACCTTC,CSARIGQGVGYTF
NA,TRBJ1-2,NA,TRBV7-8,TGTGCCAGCAGCTCCAACCGGGAGGGCTACACCTTC,CASSSNREGYTF
NA,TRBJ1-2,NA,TRBV29-1,TGCAGCTCCGGGGGGGACATAAACAATCCTTATGGCTACACCTTC,CSSGGDINNPYGYTF
NA,TRBJ1-2,TRBD1,TRBV18,TGTGCCAGCTCACCCGACAGGGCTTATGGCTACACCTTC,CASSPDRAYGYTF
NA,TRBJ2-3,NA,TRBV7-9,TGTGCCGGGTCCGCTAGCGGCACAGATACGCAGTATTTT,CAGSASGTDTQYF
once,TRBJ1-3,NA,TRBV9,TGTGCCAGCAGCTACAGGTTCTCTGGAAACACCATATATTTT,CASSYRFSGNTIYF
NA,TRBJ2-5,NA,TRBV20-1,TGCAGTGCTAGAAGGGCCCTAATGGACCAAGAGACCCAGTACTTC,CSARRALMDQETQYF
NA,TRBJ1-5,NA,TRBV20-1,TGCAGTGCTAGTTTAGCGGGGGGCAAGGATCAGCCCCAGCATTTT,CSASLAGGKDQPQHF
NA,TRBJ1-1,TRBD1,TRBV14,TGTGCCAGCAGCCAATTCACAGGGGGCAGAACTGAAGCTTTCTTT,CASSQFTGGRTEAFF
NA,TRBJ1-5,NA,TRBV3-1,TGTGCCAGCAGCCAAGATGGAGATCAGCCCCAGCATTTT,CASSQDGDQPQHF
NA,TRBJ1-2,NA,TRBV7-2,TGTGCCAGCAGCTTACCCCTCAGGGACTATGGCTACACCTTC,CASSLPLRDYGYTF
NA,TRBJ2-1,TRBD1,TRBV19,TGTGCCAGTATGGGGACAGCCTCCTACAATGAGCAGTTCTTC,CASMGTASYNEQFF
NA,TRBJ1-4,NA,TRBV6-1,TGTGCCAGCAGTGCCCCTCTCAGGGGTCGAGGTGAAAAACTGTTTTTT,CASSAPLRGRGEKLFF
NA,TRBJ1-1,NA,TRBV7-3,TGTGCCAGCAGCGACCAATACGGGTTAGCTTTCTTT,CASSDQYGLAFF
NA,TRBJ2-1,NA,TRBV13,TGTGCCAGCAGCCGATGGATAGGCACCTACAATGAGCAGTTCTTC,CASSRWIGTYNEQFF
NA,TRBJ2-7,NA,TRBV5-1,TGCGCCAGCAGCTTGGAATACGGAGGTACCTACGAGCAGTACTTC,CASSLEYGGTYEQYF
NA,TRBJ1-2,TRBD1,TRBV3-1,TGTGCCAGCAGCCAAGCAGGGGGCAACTATGGCTACACCTTC,CASSQAGGNYGYTF
NA,TRBJ1-5,TRBD1,TRBV2,TGTGCCAGCACCCTGACAGGGGGAGGTCAGCCCCAGCATTTT,CASTLTGGGQPQHF
NA,TRBJ1-5,NA,TRBV7-2,TGTGCCAGCAGCCCAAGACGCACTACACAGCCCCAGCATTTT,CASSPRRTTQPQHF
NA,TRBJ2-5,NA,TRBV9,TGTGCCAGCAGCCTCCGGCCCCTAGAGACCCAGTACTTC,CASSLRPLETQYF
NA,TRBJ2-2,NA,TRBV28,TGTGCCAGCGTCCCTGGAGGTCGTAGGGAGCTGTTTTTT,CASVPGGRRELFF
once,TRBJ2-5,NA,TRBV19,TGTGCCAGTAGTATCGGCCAGACCCAAGAGACCCAGTACTTC,CASSIGQTQETQYF
few,TRBJ1-1,NA,TRBV7-2,TGTGCCAGCAGTCTCGGGAGGAACACTGAAGCTTTCTTT,CASSLGRNTEAFF
NA,TRBJ1-1,TRBD1,TRBV18,TGTGCCAGCTCACCTGACAGGGTCACTGAAGCTTTCTTT,CASSPDRVTEAFF
NA,TRBJ2-7,NA,TRBV28,TGTGCCAGCAGTTCCGCTGGGACCCGCTACGAGCAGTACTTC,CASSSAGTRYEQYF
once,TRBJ2-2,TRBD1,TRBV5-4,TGTGCCAGCAGCGGGCCGACAGGGGGGAACACCGGGGAGCTGTTTTTT,CASSGPTGGNTGELFF
once,TRBJ1-1,NA,TRBV15,TGTGCCACCAGCAGAGATTTGGGAGTCCAGGAAGCTTTCTTT,CATSRDLGVQEAFF
NA,TRBJ1-1,NA,TRBV9,TGTGCCAGCAGCCCCCGCCCGGGGAGGGTCAACACTGAAGCTTTCTTT,CASSPRPGRVNTEAFF
NA,TRBJ2-1,TRBD2,TRBV7-2,TGTGCCAGCAGCTTAACCCCGGGACTAGCGGGAGGGGAGCAGTTCTTC,CASSLTPGLAGGEQFF
NA,TRBJ1-2,NA,TRBV20-1,TGCAGTGGACCCACTCCTTCATATGGCTACACCTTC,CSGPTPSYGYTF
NA,TRBJ1-3,NA,TRBV4-3,TGCGCCAGCAGCCAAGGTGCGGGATCCTCTGGAAACACCATATATTTT,CASSQGAGSSGNTIYF
once,TRBJ2-7,TRBD2,TRBV12-3/TRBV12-4,TGTGCCAGCAGCCACCCCCCGGGGAGCGGGAGGTCCTACGAGCAGTACTTC,CASSHPPGSGRSYEQYF
NA,TRBJ2-1,NA,TRBV3-1,TGTGCCAGCAGCCAAGACGGCAGGGTAGGTGAGCAGTTCTTC,CASSQDGRVGEQFF